This paragraph covers one T cell receptor beta chain sequence. Assay: immunoSEQ multiplex PCR; the TCRdb copy retains only in-frame clones and omits some. Of around 16,000 clones listed, 65% to 90% are singletons. This record belongs to a study of T cell changes during pregnancy in multiple sclerosis. This CDR3 is 14 amino acids long. The germline CDR1 and CDR2 sequences are SQVTM and ANQGSEA. The V and J ends lost 3 bases and 4 bases, in that order; junction bases with no gene match: 4. The specimen was CD8+ T cells from peripheral blood mononuclear cells, collected after pregnancy. The TCR sequence derives from a female donor in good health, enrolled as a control in a pregnancy study. J is TRBJ2-1 and V is TRBV29-1; 9 bases match TRBD2. The chain's CDR3 is CSVELAGLYNEQFF. The CDR3 bases are TGCAGCGTTGAGCTAGCGGGGTTGTACAATGAGCAGTTCTTC.